This is a list of T cell receptor beta chains from one sample in a study of cytomegalovirus exposure and HLA in healthy donors. Libraries were prepared by immunoSEQ multiplex PCR; TCRdb keeps only in-frame clonotypes and omits some of them. In the table there are roughly 50,000 clones, about nine tenths of which are singletons. Source material: PBMCs. The receptor set was obtained from a woman under 30 in good health and CMV-seropositive. Both conserved end residues are part of each CDR3. D genes are given only for firm matches. The size entry is marked missing in some rows and otherwise reads once, few, many or a size class.

clone size	V gene	J gene	D gene	CDR3 DNA	CDR3 protein
-	TRBV7-2	TRBJ2-4	TRBD1	TGTGCCAGCAGCCACCCGGCCCAGGGGGACGCCAAAAACATTCAGTACTTC	CASSHPAQGDAKNIQYF
few	TRBV4-2	TRBJ2-3	TRBD1	TGTGCCAGCAGCCAAGTTGGACCGGGACAGGGGGCAGATACGCAGTATTTT	CASSQVGPGQGADTQYF
-	TRBV10-3	TRBJ1-1	-	TGTGCCATCAGTGGGAGGTCTCCGAACACTGAAGCTTTCTTT	CAISGRSPNTEAFF
-	TRBV7-2	TRBJ1-1	-	TGTGCCAGCAGCTTCGGGGGGCCGTTGGCTTTCTTT	CASSFGGPLAFF
-	TRBV7-8	TRBJ2-7	TRBD2	TGTGCCAGCAGCTTAGCGGGACTAGCGGGAGAGGGGCAGTACTTC	CASSLAGLAGEGQYF
-	TRBV19	TRBJ2-3	TRBD2	TGTGCCAGTAGTATAGATTCCATGACTAGCGGGGGGGCCCTGGAGGGTCCAGATACGCAGTATTTT	CASSIDSMTSGGALEGPDTQYF
-	TRBV28	TRBJ2-2	-	TGTGCCAGCAGTCCCATCGGGGGTTTTACCGGGGAGCTGTTTTTT	CASSPIGGFTGELFF
few	TRBV14	TRBJ2-3	TRBD2	TGTGCCAGCAGCCCTCTAGCGGGGGGGCGCGCAGATACGCAGTATTTT	CASSPLAGGRADTQYF
-	TRBV6-5	TRBJ2-6	-	TGTGCCAGCAGTCTCCCTGGGGCCAACGTCCTGACTTTC	CASSLPGANVLTF
many	TRBV2	TRBJ2-3	-	TGTGCCAGCAGTGCTCCCTTGGCGGGTATAACGCAGTATTTT	CASSAPLAGITQYF
-	TRBV27	TRBJ1-1	-	TGTGCCAGCAGTTTAGAGGGGGGGACTGAAGCTTTCTTT	CASSLEGGTEAFF
-	TRBV9	TRBJ1-1	-	TGTGCCAGCAGCCCGGGTACTGAAGCTTTCTTT	CASSPGTEAFF
-	TRBV10-3	TRBJ2-3	TRBD2	TGTGCCTTCGGAGGAGGCGGGGGGGGGACAGATACGCAGTATTTT	CAFGGGGGGTDTQYF
-	TRBV9	TRBJ2-3	TRBD2	TGTGCCAGCAACCCCGTAACCGAGGGACTAGCAGATACGCAGTATTTT	CASNPVTEGLADTQYF
-	TRBV7-3	TRBJ1-1	-	TGTGCCAGCAGTCAAACTGAGAACACTGAAGCTTTCTTT	CASSQTENTEAFF
-	TRBV7-6	TRBJ2-1	TRBD2	TGTGCCAGCAGCCCCCAGACTAGCGGGGGGGCCGTTGGTGAGCAGTTCTTC	CASSPQTSGGAVGEQFF
-	TRBV4-1	TRBJ1-2	-	TGCGCCAGCAGCCCTTCCGCAGCTAACTATGGCTACACCTTC	CASSPSAANYGYTF
-	TRBV4-1	TRBJ2-5	-	TGCGCCAGCAGCCAAGTCCCCGGGACTCAAGAGACCCAGTACTTC	CASSQVPGTQETQYF
-	TRBV7-2	TRBJ2-7	-	TGTGCCAGCGGCCCGAGACAGCAAGAGAAAGAGCAGTACTTC	CASGPRQQEKEQYF
-	TRBV7-2	TRBJ2-7	TRBD2	TGTGCCAGCAGCTTGACTAGCGCCTCCTACGAGCAGTACTTC	CASSLTSASYEQYF
-	TRBV10-3	TRBJ2-2	TRBD2	TGTGCCATCAGTGGGTTAGCGGGGGGGTCGAACACCGGGGAGCTGTTTTTT	CAISGLAGGSNTGELFF
-	TRBV7-9	TRBJ2-3	TRBD1	TGTGCCAGCAGCTATAGGGACAGGGGGCGTGATACGCAGTATTTT	CASSYRDRGRDTQYF
-	TRBV4-1	TRBJ2-7	-	TGCGCCAGCAGCCAATCCGGGGGTGATACCTACGAGCAGTACTTC	CASSQSGGDTYEQYF
-	TRBV5-4	TRBJ1-5	-	TGTGCCAGCAGCTTTTTCGGGGGGGGGCCCCAGCATTTT	CASSFFGGGPQHF
once	TRBV19	TRBJ1-5	-	TGTGCCAGTAGAATTACAGGTGCCCCAAATCAGCCCCAGCATTTT	CASRITGAPNQPQHF
-	TRBV15	TRBJ1-2	TRBD1	TGTGCCACCAGCTTGCGTCGACAGGGCTTCTATGGCTACACCTTC	CATSLRRQGFYGYTF
once	TRBV27	TRBJ1-5	-	TGTGCCAGCAGTAACGGTATGAGCAATCAGCCCCAGCATTTT	CASSNGMSNQPQHF
-	TRBV5-1	TRBJ2-1	-	TGCGCCAGCAGCTTGGATCCAGGGCTAGGGAAGAATGAGCAGTTCTTC	CASSLDPGLGKNEQFF
-	TRBV5-1	TRBJ1-4	TRBD1	TGCGCCAGCAGCTTGGATACAGGGGGGACAACTAATGAAAAACTGTTTTTT	CASSLDTGGTTNEKLFF
-	TRBV5-4	TRBJ2-3	-	TGTGCCATCGCCCCCCCGGGCACAGATACGCAGTATTTT	CAIAPPGTDTQYF
once	TRBV6-1	TRBJ1-5	-	TGTGCCAGCAGTGGGACTTTAGTTGAGATTCAGCCCCAGCATTTT	CASSGTLVEIQPQHF
-	TRBV4-3	TRBJ2-3	TRBD2	TGCGCCAGCAGCCAAGCGGCTAGCGGGGGGGCCAGAGATACGCAGTATTTT	CASSQAASGGARDTQYF
-	TRBV6-1	TRBJ1-5	-	TGTGCCAGCAGTGAAGCCAGGCTCCCCAATCAGCCCCAGCATTTT	CASSEARLPNQPQHF
-	TRBV5-8	TRBJ2-7	TRBD1	TGTGCCAGCAGCAGAAGGACAGGGGCGGCCTACGAGCAGTACTTC	CASSRRTGAAYEQYF
-	TRBV2	TRBJ2-1	-	TGTGCCAGCAGAGCGTACTCCTACAATGAGCAGTTCTTC	CASRAYSYNEQFF
-	TRBV7-2	TRBJ2-7	TRBD1	TGTGCCAGCAGCTTAGGTATAGGACAGGGGGTTTACGAGCAGTACTTC	CASSLGIGQGVYEQYF
-	TRBV19	TRBJ2-1	-	TGTGCCACGAGGAGTTCCCTCGCGGGCAATGAGCAGTTCTTC	CATRSSLAGNEQFF
once	TRBV28	TRBJ1-2	-	TGTGCCAGCAGTTTATTGATCGCCCTTCAGGGAATAGACTATGGCTACACCTTC	CASSLLIALQGIDYGYTF
-	TRBV15	TRBJ1-2	TRBD1	TGTGCCACCAGCGGGCAACAGGGGGTAGGTTATGGCTACACCTTC	CATSGQQGVGYGYTF
-	TRBV28	TRBJ2-1	-	TGTGCCAGCAGTTCCCCGACAGGCCCGAGGGAGCAGTTCTTC	CASSSPTGPREQFF
-	TRBV28	TRBJ2-7	TRBD1	TGTGCCAGCAGTGTGACAGGGCAATTCGCCTACGAGCAGTACTTC	CASSVTGQFAYEQYF
-	TRBV6-5	TRBJ2-3	TRBD1	TGTGCCAGCAGTTACTCGGGGACAGGGGGAGGTACGCAGTATTTT	CASSYSGTGGGTQYF
once	TRBV5-6	TRBJ2-7	TRBD2	TGTGCCAGCAGCTTGGCGACTAGCGGCTTCTCCTACGAGCAGTACTTC	CASSLATSGFSYEQYF
-	TRBV28	TRBJ1-1	-	TGTGCCAGCAGTGTCTTGAGCCGAATGAACACTGAAGCTTTCTTT	CASSVLSRMNTEAFF
-	TRBV10-1	TRBJ1-2	-	TGCGCCAGCAGTGAGTCGAGTGGGGGCGGTGGCTATGGCTACACCTTC	CASSESSGGGGYGYTF
-	TRBV19	TRBJ1-5	-	TGTGCCAGTAGTATTCCCGGACAGCGAAATCAGCCCCAGCATTTT	CASSIPGQRNQPQHF
-	TRBV29-1	TRBJ2-2	TRBD2	TGCAGCGTTGAAATCCCGGGACTAGAGACCGGGGAGCTGTTTTTT	CSVEIPGLETGELFF
-	TRBV4-2	TRBJ2-7	TRBD2	TGTGCCAGCAGCCAAGATCCGGGAAGCGGGGTACCCGAGCAGTACTTC	CASSQDPGSGVPEQYF
-	TRBV5-1	TRBJ1-3	TRBD1	TGCGCCAGCAGCTATTCCTCCGGGACAGGGCGCGCCACCATATATTTT	CASSYSSGTGRATIYF
-	TRBV5-8	TRBJ2-7	TRBD1	TGTGCCAGCAGCTGGACAGGGGAAGTCCAGCAGTACTTC	CASSWTGEVQQYF
-	TRBV6-1	TRBJ2-1	TRBD1	TGTGCCAGCAGTGCCACTCGACAGGGGAGGTATTACAATGAGCAGTTCTTC	CASSATRQGRYYNEQFF
-	TRBV18	TRBJ1-1	TRBD1	TGTGCCAGCTCACCGACAGGGGGCGATGGCACTGAAGCTTTCTTT	CASSPTGGDGTEAFF
-	TRBV6-5	TRBJ1-6	-	TGTGCCAGCAGTGCGGATGCAGGGAAGGGATCACCCCTCCACTTT	CASSADAGKGSPLHF
-	TRBV6-4	TRBJ2-7	-	TGTGCCAGGTCAACTAGCCCCTACGAGCAGTACTTC	CARSTSPYEQYF
-	TRBV5-1	TRBJ1-3	-	TGCGCCAGCAGCTTGGGGTCAGGGCTTGGAAACACCATATATTTT	CASSLGSGLGNTIYF